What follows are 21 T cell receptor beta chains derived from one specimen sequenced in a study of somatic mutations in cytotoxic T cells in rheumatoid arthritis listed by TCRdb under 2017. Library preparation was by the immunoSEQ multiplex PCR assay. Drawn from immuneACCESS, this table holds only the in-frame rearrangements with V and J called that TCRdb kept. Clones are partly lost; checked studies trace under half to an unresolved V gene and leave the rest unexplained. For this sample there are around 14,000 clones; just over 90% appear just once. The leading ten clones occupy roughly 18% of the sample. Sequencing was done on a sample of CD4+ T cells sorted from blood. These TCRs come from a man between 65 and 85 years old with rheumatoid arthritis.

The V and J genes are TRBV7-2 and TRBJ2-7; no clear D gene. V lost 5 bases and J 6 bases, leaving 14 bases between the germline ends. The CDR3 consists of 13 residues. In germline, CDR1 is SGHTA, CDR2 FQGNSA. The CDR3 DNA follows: TGTGCCAGCAGCCTCCCGTGGGCGAGCGAGCAGTACTTC. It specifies CASSLPWASEQYF.

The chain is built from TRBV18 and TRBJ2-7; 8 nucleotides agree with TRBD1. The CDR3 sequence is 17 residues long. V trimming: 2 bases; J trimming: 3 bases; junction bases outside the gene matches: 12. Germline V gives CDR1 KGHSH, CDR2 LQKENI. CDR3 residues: CASSPNVDRGRGYEQYF. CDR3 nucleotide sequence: TGTGCCAGCTCACCAAACGTCGACAGGGGACGTGGCTACGAGCAGTACTTC. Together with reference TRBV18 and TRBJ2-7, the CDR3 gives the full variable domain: NAGVMQNPRHLVRRRGQEARLRCSPMKGHSHVYWYRQLPEEGLKFMVYLQKENIIDESGMPKERFSAEFPKEGPSILRIQQVVRGDSAAYFCASSPNVDRGRGYEQYFGPGTRLTVT.

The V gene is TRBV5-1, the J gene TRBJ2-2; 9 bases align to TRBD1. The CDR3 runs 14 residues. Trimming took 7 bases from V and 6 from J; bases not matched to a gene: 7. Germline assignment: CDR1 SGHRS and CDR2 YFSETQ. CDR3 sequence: CASLVGTGSGELFF. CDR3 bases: TGCGCCAGCCTCGTGGGGACAGGGTCCGGGGAGCTGTTTTTT. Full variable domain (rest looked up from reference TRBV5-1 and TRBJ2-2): KAGVTQTPRYLIKTRGQQVTLSCSPISGHRSVSWYQQTPGQGLQFLFEYFSETQRNKGNFPGRFSGRQFSNSRSEMNVSTLELGDSALYLCASLVGTGSGELFFGEGSRLTVL.

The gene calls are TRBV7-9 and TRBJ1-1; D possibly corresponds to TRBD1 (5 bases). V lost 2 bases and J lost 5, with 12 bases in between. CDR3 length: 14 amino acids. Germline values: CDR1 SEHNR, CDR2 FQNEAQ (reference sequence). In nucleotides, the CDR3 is TGTGCCAGCAGCTTAATCGGGGGTGGGACTGAAGCTTTCTTT. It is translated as CASSLIGGGTEAFF.

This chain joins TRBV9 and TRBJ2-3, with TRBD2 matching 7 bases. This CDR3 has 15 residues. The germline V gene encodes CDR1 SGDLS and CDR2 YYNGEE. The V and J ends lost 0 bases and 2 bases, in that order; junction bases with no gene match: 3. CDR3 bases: TGTGCCAGCAGCGTAGAAGCGGGGAACACAGATACGCAGTATTTT. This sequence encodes CASSVEAGNTDTQYF.

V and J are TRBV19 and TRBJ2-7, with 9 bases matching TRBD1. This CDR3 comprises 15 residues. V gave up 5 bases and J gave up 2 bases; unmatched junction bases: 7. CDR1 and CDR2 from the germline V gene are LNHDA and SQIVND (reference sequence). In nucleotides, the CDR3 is TGTGCCAGTAGTGACCGGGACAGGGCCACCTACGAGCAGTACTTC. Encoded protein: CASSDRDRATYEQYF. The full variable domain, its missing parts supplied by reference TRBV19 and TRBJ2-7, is DGGITQSPKYLFRKEGQNVTLSCEQNLNHDAMYWYRQDPGQGLRLIYYSQIVNDFQKGDIAEGYSVSREKKESFPLTVTSAQKNPTAFYLCASSDRDRATYEQYFGPGTRLTVT.

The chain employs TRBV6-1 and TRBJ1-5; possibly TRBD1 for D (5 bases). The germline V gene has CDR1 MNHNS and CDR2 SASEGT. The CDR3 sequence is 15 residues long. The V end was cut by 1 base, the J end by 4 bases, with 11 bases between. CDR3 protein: CASSEVGVRNQPQHF. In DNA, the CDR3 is TGTGCCAGCAGTGAAGTAGGGGTCCGAAATCAGCCCCAGCATTTT.

CDR3 DNA sequence: TGTGCCAGCATGCTCGGACAGGGGAACTACGAGCAGTACTTC. This gives the protein CASMLGQGNYEQYF. This chain connects TRBV6-5 to TRBJ2-7; 9 bases map to TRBD1. CDR3 length: 14 residues. Trimming took 7 bases from V and 3 from J; bases not matched to a gene: 7. Germline V gives CDR1 MNHEY, CDR2 SVGAGI.

Written as DNA, the CDR3 is TGTGCCAGCAGCTTAAGTGGGCCGTTTAAGGGCTACACCTTC. Its protein is CASSLSGPFKGYTF. The gene calls are TRBV7-2 and TRBJ1-2; D is uncertain. Per the germline V gene, CDR1 is SGHTA and CDR2 is FQGNSA. CDR3 length: 14 amino acids. V dropped 2 bases and J dropped 8 bases, with 15 bases sitting between them.

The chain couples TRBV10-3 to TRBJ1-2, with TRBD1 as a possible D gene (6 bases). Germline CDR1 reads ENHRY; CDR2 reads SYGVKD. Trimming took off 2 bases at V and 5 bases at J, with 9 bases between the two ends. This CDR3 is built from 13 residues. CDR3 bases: TGTGCCATCAGTGAGCTAGGACAGTATGGCTACACCTTC. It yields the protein CAISELGQYGYTF.

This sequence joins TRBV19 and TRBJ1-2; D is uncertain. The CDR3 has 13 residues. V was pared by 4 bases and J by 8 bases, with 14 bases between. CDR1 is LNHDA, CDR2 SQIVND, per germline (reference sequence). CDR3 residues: CASSTYTTRGYTF. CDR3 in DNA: TGTGCCAGTAGTACCTACACGACACGGGGCTACACCTTC. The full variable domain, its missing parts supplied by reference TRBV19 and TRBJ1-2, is DGGITQSPKYLFRKEGQNVTLSCEQNLNHDAMYWYRQDPGQGLRLIYYSQIVNDFQKGDIAEGYSVSREKKESFPLTVTSAQKNPTAFYLCASSTYTTRGYTFGSGTRLTVV.

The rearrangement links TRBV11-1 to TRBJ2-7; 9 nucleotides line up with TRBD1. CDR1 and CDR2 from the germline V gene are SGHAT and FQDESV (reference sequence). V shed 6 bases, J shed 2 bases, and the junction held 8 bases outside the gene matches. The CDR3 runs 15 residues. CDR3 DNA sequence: TGTGCCAGCAGACAGACAGGGGGAGGGACCTACGAGCAGTACTTC. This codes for CASRQTGGGTYEQYF. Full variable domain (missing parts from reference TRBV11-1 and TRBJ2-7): EAEVAQSPRYKITEKSQAVAFWCDPISGHATLYWYRQILGQGPELLVQFQDESVVDDSQLPKDRFSAERLKGVDSTLKIQPAELGDSAMYLCASRQTGGGTYEQYFGPGTRLTVT.

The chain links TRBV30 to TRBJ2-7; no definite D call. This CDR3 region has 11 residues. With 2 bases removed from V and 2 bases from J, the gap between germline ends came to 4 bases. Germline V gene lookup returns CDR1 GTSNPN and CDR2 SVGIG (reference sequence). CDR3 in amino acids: CAWSNTYEQYF. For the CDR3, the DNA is TGTGCCTGGAGTAACACCTACGAGCAGTACTTC.

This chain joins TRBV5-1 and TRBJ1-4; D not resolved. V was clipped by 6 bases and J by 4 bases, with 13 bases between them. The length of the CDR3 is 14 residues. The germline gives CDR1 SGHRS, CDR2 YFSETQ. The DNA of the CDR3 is TGCGCCAGCAAACCGGGAGTAGTTAATGAAAAACTGTTTTTT. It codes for CASKPGVVNEKLFF.

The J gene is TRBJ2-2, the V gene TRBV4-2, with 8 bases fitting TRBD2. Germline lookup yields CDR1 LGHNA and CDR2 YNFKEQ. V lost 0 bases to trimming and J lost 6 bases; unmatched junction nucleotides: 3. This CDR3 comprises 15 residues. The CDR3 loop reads CASSQDGLAPGELFF. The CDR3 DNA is TGTGCCAGCAGCCAAGATGGACTAGCTCCCGGGGAGCTGTTTTTT.

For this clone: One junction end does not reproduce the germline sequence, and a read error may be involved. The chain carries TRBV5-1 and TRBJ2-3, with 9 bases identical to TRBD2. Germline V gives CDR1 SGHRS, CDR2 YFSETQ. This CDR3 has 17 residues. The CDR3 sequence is CASSLSASGAGTDTRYF. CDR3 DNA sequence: TGCGCCAGCAGCTTATCAGCTAGCGGGGCTGGCACAGATACGCGGTATTTT.

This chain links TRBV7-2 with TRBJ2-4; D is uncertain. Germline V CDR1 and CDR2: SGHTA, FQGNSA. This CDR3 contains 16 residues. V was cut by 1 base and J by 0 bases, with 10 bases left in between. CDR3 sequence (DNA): TGTGCCAGCAGCTTAGACAGAGCACTAGCCAAAAACATTCAGTACTTC. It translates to CASSLDRALAKNIQYF.

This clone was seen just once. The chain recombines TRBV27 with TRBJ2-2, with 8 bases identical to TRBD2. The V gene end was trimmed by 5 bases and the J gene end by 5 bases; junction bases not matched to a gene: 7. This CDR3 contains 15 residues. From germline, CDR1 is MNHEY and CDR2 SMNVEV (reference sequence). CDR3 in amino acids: CASSRLARKTGELFF. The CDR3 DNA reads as TGTGCCAGCAGTCGACTAGCGCGTAAAACCGGGGAGCTGTTTTTT.

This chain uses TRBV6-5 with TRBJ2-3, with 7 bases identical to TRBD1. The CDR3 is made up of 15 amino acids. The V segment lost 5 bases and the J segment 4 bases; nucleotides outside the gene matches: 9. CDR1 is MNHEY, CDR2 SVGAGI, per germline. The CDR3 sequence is CASSLGPQGADTQYF. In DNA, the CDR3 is TGTGCCAGCAGTCTCGGGCCCCAGGGGGCAGATACGCAGTATTTT.

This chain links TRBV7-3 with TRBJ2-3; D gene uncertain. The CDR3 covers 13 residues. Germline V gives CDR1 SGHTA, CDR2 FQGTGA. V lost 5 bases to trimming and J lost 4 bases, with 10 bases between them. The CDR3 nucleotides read TGTGCCAGCAGCGCCCGACTCCCAGATACGCAGTATTTT. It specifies CASSARLPDTQYF.

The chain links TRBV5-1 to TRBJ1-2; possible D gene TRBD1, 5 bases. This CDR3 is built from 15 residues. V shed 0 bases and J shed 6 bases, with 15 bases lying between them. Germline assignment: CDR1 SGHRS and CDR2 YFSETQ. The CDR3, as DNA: TGCGCCAGCAGCTTGGCCTCAGGAGGGACCGATGGCTACACCTTC. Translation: CASSLASGGTDGYTF.